The subject of this entry is one TCR beta chain. Its matching antigen is unknown. The germline CDR1 and CDR2 sequences are KGHDR and SFDVKD. CDR3 length: 14 amino acids. V was pared by 3 bases and J by 6 bases, with 13 bases between. This sample is part of a study of T cell responses to AZD1222 COVID-19 vaccine. Study summary: Second doses were pooled across both intervals (about 4 or about 12 weeks). General observations from the study: The sample set comprised mostly white British donors with more females, and clonal diversity was possibly underestimated. Sampled repertoires all dated from after the peak T cell response. Nearly half of the spike-specific TCRs reportedly recognize variant regions that carry no mutations.

Clones were sequenced by immunoSEQ multiplex PCR, and TCRdb holds only the in-frame ones, with some missing. This table holds over 95,000 clones, roughly 90% found once. The receptor comes from an adult in good health. The specimen comprised peripheral blood, sampled on day 0 of AZD1222 vaccination. J is TRBJ1-2 and V is TRBV24-1; D uncertain. CDR3 DNA: TGTGCCACCAGTGATAACCACAGAACTAATGGCTACACCTTC. Residues: CATSDNHRTNGYTF.